Below, 25 T cell receptor beta chains from the same sample are listed, as sequenced in a study of shared clonotypes between healthy human individuals. Sequencing used immunoSEQ multiplex PCR; TCRdb keeps in-frame clones, though not all of them. This sample carries about 2.5 million clones, approximately 90% of them seen once, and the ten largest clones take 0.37%. Sequencing was performed on naive CD4+ T cells from PBMCs. Subset: CD45RA+ positively selected. The receptor source for this set is a man aged 18 to 29 in good health. Some clones in this sample may be carry-over from other donors' samples.

This clone was counted a few times. An end of the junction does not agree with germline; a read error may underlie this. The chain couples TRBV14 to TRBJ2-1, with D tentatively TRBD1 (6 bases). Germline V gives CDR1 SGHDN, CDR2 FVKESK. CDR3 length: 12 amino acids. The chain's CDR3 is CASSLTGQGQIF. CDR3 DNA: TGTGCCAGCAGCCTAACGGGGCAGGGGCAGATCTTC. The full variable domain, its missing parts supplied by reference TRBV14 and TRBJ2-1, is EAGVTQFPSHSVIEKGQTVTLRCDPISGHDNLYWYRRVMGKEIKFLLHFVKESKQDESGMPNNRFLAERTGGTYSTLKVQPAELEDSGVYFCASSLTGQGQIFGPGTRLTVL.

The chain links TRBV6-5 to TRBJ2-1, with TRBD2 matching over 8 bases. The CDR3 is 15 amino acids. The germline CDR1 and CDR2 sequences are MNHEY and SVGAGI. J gave up 0 bases and V 7 bases, and 5 bases lay outside the gene matches. As DNA, the CDR3 is TGTGCCAGCAAACGGGAGGGCAGCTCCTACAATGAGCAGTTCTTC. Amino acids: CASKREGSSYNEQFF.

The genes are TRBV4-1 and TRBJ2-7, with TRBD1 matching over 12 bases. Germline CDR1 is MGHRA and CDR2 is YSYEKL. The V gene end was trimmed by 2 bases and the J gene end by 5 bases; junction bases not matched to a gene: 7. The CDR3 is made up of 16 amino acids. The CDR3 spells CASSQTPRDRGHEQYF. The DNA for the CDR3 is TGCGCCAGCAGCCAAACGCCCCGGGACAGGGGGCACGAGCAGTACTTC.

V is TRBV10-1 and J is TRBJ1-3; 10 nucleotides align to TRBD1. Germline V gene data show CDR1 as WNHNN and CDR2 as SYGVQD (reference sequence). The CDR3 has 17 amino acids. Unmatched junction bases numbered 6, after V lost 4 bases and J lost 0 bases. CDR3 region: CASSGDRGPSSGNTIYF. In DNA, the CDR3 is TGCGCCAGCAGTGGGGACAGGGGTCCGAGCTCTGGAAACACCATATATTTT.

Notes on this clone: Other DNA sequences in the sample encode the same CDR3. V is TRBV5-1 and J is TRBJ1-4; D is undetermined. Germline V lookup: CDR1 SGHRS, CDR2 YFSETQ. V was cut by 0 bases and J by 0 bases, with 6 bases left in between. The CDR3 length is 15 residues. CDR3 coding DNA: TGCGCCAGCAGCTTGGTTGGGGCAACTAATGAAAAACTGTTTTTT. This codes for CASSLVGATNEKLFF.

This chain uses TRBV19 with TRBJ2-7, with D perhaps matching TRBD1 or TRBD2 (5 bases each). The CDR3 loop spans 16 amino acids. The germline V gene encodes CDR1 LNHDA and CDR2 SQIVND (reference sequence). Trimming stripped 3 bases from V and 2 bases from J, with 17 bases between. Here the CDR3 reads CASSMKDRGEPYEQYF. CDR3 nucleotides: TGTGCCAGTAGTATGAAGGATAGAGGGGAACCCTACGAGCAGTACTTC.

This clone was recorded a few times. Other DNA sequences in the same sample also yield this CDR3. J is TRBJ2-7 and V is TRBV6-6; D gene ambiguous. Per germline, CDR1 MNHNY and CDR2 SVGAGI (reference sequence). The length of the CDR3 is 11 residues. The germline V and J ends were trimmed by 4 bases and 4 bases, with 5 bases remaining between them. CDR3 sequence reads: CASSSQYEQYF. The CDR3 DNA sequence: TGTGCCAGCAGTTCCCAATACGAGCAGTACTTC.

The V gene is TRBV7-8, the J gene TRBJ2-5, with a weak D call TRBD2 (5 bases). Trimming removed 5 bases from V and 4 bases from J, with 17 bases in between. CDR1 SGHVS and CDR2 FQNEAQ come from the germline V gene. The CDR3 is 15 amino acids. DNA for the CDR3: TGTGCCAGCAGCCTGTCGTGGCGGGTCGGAGAGACCCAGTACTTC. The encoded protein is CASSLSWRVGETQYF.

This clone was detected only once. V usage is TRBV2 and J usage is TRBJ2-1, with 12 bases that match TRBD1. The CDR3 consists of 15 residues. V lost 6 bases to trimming and J lost 10 bases; unmatched junction nucleotides: 10. Germline CDR1 is SNHLY and CDR2 is FYNNEI. Here the CDR3 DNA reads TGTGCCAGCAGCCAGTTGGGACAGGGGGCCCGCGAGCAGTTCTTC. Encoded protein: CASSQLGQGAREQFF.

This chain joins TRBV9 and TRBJ1-3; D may be TRBD1 (5 bases). V was cut by 3 bases and J by 0 bases, with 13 bases left in between. The CDR3 length is 16 residues. CDR1 SGDLS and CDR2 YYNGEE come from the germline V gene. The CDR3 DNA sequence: TGTGCCAGCAGCGCCCAACAGGACCACTCTGGAAACACCATATATTTT. Translated: CASSAQQDHSGNTIYF. Combining the CDR3 with reference TRBV9 and TRBJ1-3 gives the whole variable domain DSGVTQTPKHLITATGQRVTLRCSPRSGDLSVYWYQQSLDQGLQFLIQYYNGEERAKGNILERFSAQQFPDLHSELNLSSLELGDSALYFCASSAQQDHSGNTIYFGEGSWLTVV.

The J gene is TRBJ2-1, the V gene TRBV5-1, with D perhaps TRBD1 (5 bases). Germline V lookup: CDR1 SGHRS, CDR2 YFSETQ. This CDR3 comprises 14 residues. V lost 5 bases, J lost 5 bases, and 14 bases lay in between. The CDR3 region is CASRGLMGDNEQFF. The CDR3 nucleotides are TGCGCCAGCAGGGGGCTGATGGGTGACAATGAGCAGTTCTTC. The variable domain in full, completed from reference TRBV5-1 and TRBJ2-1, reads KAGVTQTPRYLIKTRGQQVTLSCSPISGHRSVSWYQQTPGQGLQFLFEYFSETQRNKGNFPGRFSGRQFSNSRSEMNVSTLELGDSALYLCASRGLMGDNEQFFGPGTRLTVL.

This sequence joins TRBV15 and TRBJ1-2; D gene uncertain. Germline V gene data show CDR1 as LNHNV and CDR2 as YYDKDF (reference sequence). The CDR3 covers 16 residues. Trimming stripped 5 bases from V and 4 bases from J, with 20 bases between. In DNA, the CDR3 is TGTGCCACCAGCCCCGAACTGCCAGGCACCCTCTATGGCTACACCTTC. Protein: CATSPELPGTLYGYTF.

The chain joins TRBV28 to TRBJ1-5, with a weak D call TRBD1 (5 bases). Trimming took 8 bases from V and 0 from J, leaving 11 bases between them. The CDR3 totals 14 residues. The germline V gene has CDR1 MDHEN and CDR2 SYDVKM. Here the CDR3 reads CASGARSSNQPQHF. As DNA, the CDR3 is TGTGCCAGCGGGGCCCGGTCTAGCAATCAGCCCCAGCATTTT.

In its sample, this clone was seen once. The rearrangement links TRBV5-1 to TRBJ2-3, with no clear D. The CDR3 covers 14 residues. CDR1 is SGHRS and CDR2 is YFSETQ in the germline V gene. Trimming pared 0 bases from V and 2 bases from J, leaving 7 bases between. The CDR3 reads CASSLDSLTDTQYF. Here the CDR3 DNA reads TGCGCCAGCAGCTTGGACAGCCTCACAGATACGCAGTATTTT.

The chain is built from TRBV10-3 and TRBJ1-4; no firm D call. V lost 1 base, J lost 0 bases, and 6 bases lay in between. This CDR3 is built from 15 residues. From germline, CDR1 is ENHRY and CDR2 SYGVKD. In DNA form, the CDR3 reads TGTGCCATCAGTGAGTACCCATCAACTAATGAAAAACTGTTTTTT. Its protein is CAISEYPSTNEKLFF.

The chain employs TRBV18 and TRBJ1-5; no clear D gene. This CDR3 comprises 15 residues. CDR1 KGHSH and CDR2 LQKENI come from the germline V gene. With 0 bases removed from V and 6 bases from J, the gap between germline ends came to 12 bases. The CDR3 protein is CASSPPLSPGQPQHF. In DNA form, the CDR3 reads TGTGCCAGCTCACCACCTCTAAGTCCGGGTCAGCCCCAGCATTTT.

The chain combines TRBV30 with TRBJ2-5; perhaps TRBD1 as D (6 bases). Trimming shortened V by 4 bases and J by 5 bases, and 17 bases separated the two germline ends. CDR3 length: 14 residues. CDR1 GTSNPN and CDR2 SVGIG come from the germline V gene (reference sequence). The chain's CDR3 is CAWNTGTQRETQYF. The CDR3 DNA follows: TGTGCCTGGAATACCGGGACACAAAGGGAGACCCAGTACTTC.

The chain has TRBV5-4 and TRBJ2-5; TRBD2 might be the D (5 bases). This CDR3 is built from 15 residues. V was cut by 4 bases and J by 1 base, with 14 bases left in between. Germline V lookup: CDR1 SGHNT, CDR2 YYREEE (reference sequence). The CDR3 bases are TGTGCCAGCAGCCCACTACCAGCGGTCCAAGAGACCCAGTACTTC. Translation: CASSPLPAVQETQYF.

This sequence joins TRBV7-2 and TRBJ1-3; D perhaps matches TRBD1 (5 bases). V lost 5 bases to trimming and J lost 9 bases, with 14 bases between them. Germline loops: CDR1 SGHTA, CDR2 FQGNSA. The CDR3 totals 13 residues. The CDR3 sequence is CASSPVRETTIYF. In DNA, the CDR3 is TGTGCCAGCAGCCCAGTCAGGGAGACCACCATATATTTT.

The chain couples TRBV9 to TRBJ2-7; unclear D gene. Trimming removed 0 bases from V and 5 bases from J, with 9 bases in between. Germline values: CDR1 SGDLS, CDR2 YYNGEE. There are 13 residues in the CDR3. CDR3 protein: CASSVGPKDEQYF. The DNA for the CDR3 is TGTGCCAGCAGCGTAGGGCCTAAGGACGAGCAGTACTTC.

J is TRBJ2-5 and V is TRBV5-1; D remains unclear. The V and J ends lost 1 base and 2 bases respectively, with 9 bases between them. The germline CDR1 and CDR2 sequences are SGHRS and YFSETQ. The CDR3 extends over 14 amino acids. Written as DNA, the CDR3 is TGCGCCAGCAGCTTGACAGCTCAGCAAGAGACCCAGTACTTC. This encodes CASSLTAQQETQYF. The whole variable domain, filled in from reference TRBV5-1 and TRBJ2-5, reads KAGVTQTPRYLIKTRGQQVTLSCSPISGHRSVSWYQQTPGQGLQFLFEYFSETQRNKGNFPGRFSGRQFSNSRSEMNVSTLELGDSALYLCASSLTAQQETQYFGPGTRLLVL.

V is TRBV28 and J is TRBJ1-2, with D unclear. The CDR3 sequence is 14 residues long. Trimming removed 7 bases from V and 2 bases from J, with 14 bases in between. Germline CDR1 MDHEN, CDR2 SYDVKM. CDR3 protein: CASIAQGANYGYTF. CDR3 DNA: TGTGCCAGCATTGCCCAAGGAGCCAACTATGGCTACACCTTC.

The CDR3 sequence is CASSQDVDLLWVNEQFF. The CDR3 DNA is TGTGCCAGCAGCCAAGATGTTGACCTCTTGTGGGTGAATGAGCAGTTCTTC. V and J are TRBV4-2 and TRBJ2-1; D is unresolved. The CDR3 totals 17 residues. Germline V gives CDR1 LGHNA, CDR2 YNFKEQ. The V end lost 0 bases, the J end lost 7 bases, and 19 bases lay between the germline ends.

The chain has TRBV5-1 and TRBJ2-1; 16 bases fit TRBD2. Germline CDR1 is SGHRS and CDR2 is YFSETQ. The CDR3 covers 17 residues. Trimming removed 4 bases from V and 8 bases from J; junction bases left unmatched: 9. The CDR3 DNA is TGCGCCAGCAGCCCCGGGACTAGCGGGAGGGCCAGGCATGAGCAGTTCTTC. Protein: CASSPGTSGRARHEQFF.

This chain links TRBV7-3 with TRBJ2-2; D possibly corresponds to TRBD2 (5 bases). Trimming took off 6 bases at V and 4 bases at J, with 15 bases between the two ends. Per the germline V gene, CDR1 is SGHTA and CDR2 is FQGTGA. This CDR3 has 15 amino acids. The CDR3 nucleotides read TGTGCCAGCAGTCCGGGGAGCCGCGGCACCGGGGAGCTGTTTTTT. The encoded protein is CASSPGSRGTGELFF.